This TCR beta chain comes out of a study of blood T cells in healthy people across ages. Points on this clonotype: Its matching antigen is unknown.

The CDR3 is 13 residues long. The V end lost 5 bases, the J end lost 3 bases, and 10 bases lay between the germline ends. For the second PCR, which ran for roughly 6 to 12 cycles, a sample-barcoded 5' primer and a J-beta primer mix were used. TCRdb recomputed calls from the 5' RACE reads with MiXCR, one row per CDR3 protein. The table records hundreds of thousands of distinct CDR3 sequences, over 45% of them present only once. Each sample yielded at least 6.5 million isolated PBMCs. Total RNA, at least 5.5 micrograms per sample, was extracted from PBMCs. General study points: Donor CMV status was unknown, possibly confounding expanded clonotype changes. Unsorted PBMC input precluded a conclusive naive versus antigen-experienced comparison.

The chain uses TRBV12-3 or TRBV12-4 and TRBJ1-1, with D possibly being TRBD1 (5 bases). The sequence came from a woman aged 55-69 years in good health. The sequenced sample was blood. CDR3 region: CASSLKGYTEAFF. CDR3 DNA: TGTGCCAGCAGTCTCAAGGGGTACACTGAAGCTTTCTTT.